The 7 T cell receptor beta chains below all came from one sample that was sequenced in a study of CD8+ T cells in alopecia areata. Isolated RNA was reverse transcribed into cDNA used as the sequencing template. The repertoire was sequenced with immunoSEQ multiplex PCR; TCRdb's copy has only in-frame clones and lacks some. This table has approximately 89,000 clones, 35% to 50% appearing once. Sequencing used CD4+ T cells sorted from blood. The receptor set was obtained from a human donor with alopecia areata.

V gene TRBV6-5 combines with J gene TRBJ1-2, with unresolved D. With 4 bases removed from V and 1 base from J, the gap between germline ends came to 7 bases. The CDR3 covers 13 residues. Germline V gene data show CDR1 as MNHEY and CDR2 as SVGAGI. CDR3 bases: TGTGCCAGCAGTTTCAGGATTAACTATGGCTACACCTTC. Amino acids: CASSFRINYGYTF.

This clone was recorded once. V gene TRBV2 combines with J gene TRBJ2-1; TRBD1 matches at 8 bases. The V gene's germline CDR1 is SNHLY and CDR2 FYNNEI. The CDR3 loop spans 14 amino acids. The V segment lost 6 bases and the J segment 6 bases; nucleotides outside the gene matches: 7. The CDR3 DNA reads TGTGCCAGCAGGGGAACAGGGGGTCGCAATGAGCAGTTCTTC. Translated: CASRGTGGRNEQFF.

In nucleotides, the CDR3 is TGCGCCAGCAGCTACAGATCCGATAATTCACCCCTCCACTTT. Translating gives CASSYRSDNSPLHF. The V and J genes are TRBV5-1 and TRBJ1-6; D not resolved. The germline gives CDR1 SGHRS, CDR2 YFSETQ. The V and J ends lost 3 bases and 5 bases respectively, with 9 bases between them. The CDR3 is 14 residues long.

This clone was recorded only once. The CDR3 loop is CASSQEGGQGFGTQYF. For the CDR3, the DNA is TGCGCCAGCAGCCAAGAGGGCGGACAGGGGTTTGGTACGCAGTATTTT. The chain employs TRBV4-1 and TRBJ2-3; 9 bases are a match to TRBD1. The V gene end was trimmed by 0 bases and the J gene end by 8 bases; junction bases not matched to a gene: 9. The CDR3 sequence is 16 residues long. Germline CDR1 MGHRA, CDR2 YSYEKL.

A few counts support this clone. The J gene is TRBJ1-6, the V gene TRBV30; a weak D match, TRBD1 (5 bases). The germline gives CDR1 GTSNPN, CDR2 SVGIG (reference sequence). The V end lost 8 bases, the J end lost 6 bases, and 23 bases lay between the germline ends. This CDR3 comprises 16 residues. In DNA, the CDR3 is TGTGCCCCTAACCTTCTAAGGGACTCCACTAATTCACCCCTCCACTTT. Translation gives CAPNLLRDSTNSPLHF.

The J gene is TRBJ1-2, the V gene TRBV7-8, with TRBD1 identical over 7 bases. The ends lost 5 bases at V and 8 bases at J; junction bases unmatched: 8. The CDR3 extends over 13 amino acids. Germline CDR1 SGHVS, CDR2 FQNEAQ. In DNA, the CDR3 is TGTGCCAGCAGCGATTACAGGGGTCGGGGCTACACCTTC. Encoded protein: CASSDYRGRGYTF.

The table lists this clone with a few counts. This sample also contains other DNA sequences that code for the same CDR3. V gene TRBV29-1 combines with J gene TRBJ2-1, with TRBD2 identical over 8 bases. The CDR3 is 14 amino acids. Per germline, CDR1 SQVTM and CDR2 ANQGSEA. Losses at the gene ends were 3 bases for V and 4 bases for J; bases not matched to a gene: 5. In DNA, the CDR3 is TGCAGCGTTGATACTAGCGGCAGTTACAATGAGCAGTTCTTC. Protein sequence: CSVDTSGSYNEQFF.